The 19 T cell receptor beta chains below all came from one sample that was sequenced in a study of shared clonotypes between healthy human individuals. Measured with immunoSEQ multiplex PCR; TCRdb has only the in-frame clones, and not every one. The table lists millions of clones, roughly nine tenths of them singletons, with 0.13% to 0.15% in the top ten. The sample was naive CD4+ T cells sorted from blood. Subset here: CD45RA+ positively selected. Receptors were obtained from a man aged 18 to 35 in good health.

As concerns this clone: Different DNA sequences within this sample yield the same CDR3. The gene calls are TRBV18 and TRBJ2-2, with a possible D match to TRBD1 (7 bases). The V gene's germline CDR1 is KGHSH and CDR2 LQKENI. The CDR3 covers 14 residues. Trimming removed 2 bases from V and 6 bases from J, with 10 bases in between. This CDR3 is CASSPAGGPGELFF. CDR3 DNA: TGTGCCAGCTCACCAGCAGGGGGGCCCGGGGAGCTGTTTTTT.

The V and J genes are TRBV4-1 and TRBJ2-1; TRBD2 matches at 10 bases. CDR3 size: 17 residues. Trimming cost V 0 bases and J 6 bases; bases outside gene matches: 8. Germline values: CDR1 MGHRA, CDR2 YSYEKL. The CDR3 nucleotides are TGCGCCAGCAGCCAAGATGCCCAACTAGCGGGACGCAATGAGCAGTTCTTC. This encodes CASSQDAQLAGRNEQFF.

The table lists this clone with a count of one. The chain has TRBV18 and TRBJ2-5, with 7 nucleotides matching TRBD2. Germline loops: CDR1 KGHSH, CDR2 LQKENI. The CDR3 loop spans 16 amino acids. V dropped 0 bases and J dropped 1; count of bases not matched to a gene: 5. The chain's CDR3 is CASSPPAGRGQETQYF. The CDR3 coding sequence is TGTGCCAGCTCACCACCGGCAGGGAGGGGCCAAGAGACCCAGTACTTC. The entire variable domain, with the rest obtained from reference TRBV18 and TRBJ2-5, is as follows: NAGVMQNPRHLVRRRGQEARLRCSPMKGHSHVYWYRQLPEEGLKFMVYLQKENIIDESGMPKERFSAEFPKEGPSILRIQQVVRGDSAAYFCASSPPAGRGQETQYFGPGTRLLVL.

This clone was counted once. The chain has TRBV7-2 and TRBJ2-3; 14 bases agree with TRBD2. V lost 4 bases to trimming and J lost 5 bases; unmatched junction nucleotides: 5. Per the germline V gene, CDR1 is SGHTA and CDR2 is FQGNSA. The CDR3 runs 16 residues. The CDR3 spells CASSSRLAGGEDTQYF. CDR3 bases: TGTGCCAGCAGCTCCCGACTAGCGGGGGGGGAAGATACGCAGTATTTT.

CDR3 region: CASKRVANTGELFF. The CDR3, as DNA: TGTGCCAGCAAAAGGGTCGCGAACACCGGGGAGCTGTTTTTT. V is TRBV6-5 and J is TRBJ2-2; no firm D call. Trimming removed 7 bases from V and 0 bases from J, with 9 bases in between. The germline CDR1 and CDR2 sequences are MNHEY and SVGAGI. The length of the CDR3 is 14 residues.

This clone was counted once. The chain recombines TRBV27 with TRBJ2-3; no definite D call. CDR1 and CDR2 (germline): MNHEY, SMNVEV (reference sequence). The V gene lost 6 bases and the J gene lost 3 bases, with 10 bases spanning the gap. CDR3 length: 13 residues. DNA of the CDR3: TGTGCCAGCAGGCTGGGGAATACAGATACGCAGTATTTT. Translation: CASRLGNTDTQYF.

CDR3 bases: TGTGCCAGCAGTAACGGTAGGGATCAGCCCCAGCATTTT. It specifies CASSNGRDQPQHF. The chain joins TRBV6-5 to TRBJ1-5; D gene ambiguous. Germline loops: CDR1 MNHEY, CDR2 SVGAGI. This CDR3 region has 13 residues. Trimming cost V 5 bases and J 5 bases, with 10 bases left between them.

The V and J genes are TRBV11-2 and TRBJ2-1; 7 positions agree with TRBD2. The CDR3 contains 15 residues. Trimming removed 5 bases from V and 3 bases from J; junction bases left unmatched: 7. Germline assignment: CDR1 SGHAT and CDR2 FQNNGV. The CDR3 reads CASSPGGGVYNEQFF. As DNA, the CDR3 is TGTGCCAGCAGCCCTGGCGGGGGAGTCTACAATGAGCAGTTCTTC.

A word on this clone: This same CDR3 is encoded by further DNA sequences in the sample. This chain connects TRBV15 to TRBJ2-7; 9 bases fit TRBD1. The CDR3 is 14 residues long. Germline CDR1 and CDR2: LNHNV and YYDKDF (reference sequence). Trimming cost V 3 bases and J 1 base; bases outside gene matches: 1. CDR3: CATSRGQGSYEQYF. CDR3 in DNA: TGTGCCACCAGCAGGGGACAGGGATCCTACGAGCAGTACTTC. The whole variable domain, remainder taken from reference TRBV15 and TRBJ2-7, is DAMVIQNPRYQVTQFGKPVTLSCSQTLNHNVMYWYQQKSSQAPKLLFHYYDKDFNNEADTPDNFQSRRPNTSFCFLDIRSPGLGDTAMYLCATSRGQGSYEQYFGPGTRLTVT.

The chain is built from TRBV5-1 and TRBJ2-1, with a possible D match to TRBD1 (5 bases). CDR1 and CDR2 (germline): SGHRS, YFSETQ. The CDR3 is 13 residues long. Trimming left V 4 bases short and J 7 bases short, with 12 bases between. The CDR3 sequence: CASSLGLPNEQFF. Written as DNA, the CDR3 is TGCGCCAGCAGCCTGGGGCTGCCGAATGAGCAGTTCTTC.

The rearrangement uses TRBV27 and TRBJ2-7; D call uncertain. The CDR3 sequence is 13 residues long. Germline V lookup: CDR1 MNHEY, CDR2 SMNVEV (reference sequence). V lost 3 bases, J lost 2 bases, and 8 bases lay in between. The CDR3 here is CASSFRHAYEQYF. DNA for the CDR3: TGTGCCAGCAGTTTCCGCCATGCCTACGAGCAGTACTTC.

The CDR3 is CASSLGGSRGGSRETQYF. CDR3 coding DNA: TGCGCCAGCAGCTTGGGTGGGTCTCGGGGAGGTTCACGAGAGACCCAGTACTTC. The chain couples TRBV5-1 to TRBJ2-5; possible D gene TRBD2, 6 bases. V lost 0 bases, J lost 4 bases, and 22 bases lay in between. The germline gives CDR1 SGHRS, CDR2 YFSETQ. The CDR3 covers 18 residues. Full variable domain (remainder filled in from reference TRBV5-1 and TRBJ2-5): KAGVTQTPRYLIKTRGQQVTLSCSPISGHRSVSWYQQTPGQGLQFLFEYFSETQRNKGNFPGRFSGRQFSNSRSEMNVSTLELGDSALYLCASSLGGSRGGSRETQYFGPGTRLLVL.

About this clone itself: The germline gene is not matched at one end of the junction; a read error may be the cause. The V gene is TRBV6-1, the J gene TRBJ1-2, with TRBD1 matching over 7 bases. CDR3 length: 11 residues. Germline CDR1 MNHNS, CDR2 SASEGT. CDR3 protein: CASNDRDRDLF. The DNA for the CDR3 is TGTGCCAGCAATGACAGGGATAGGGATCTCTTC.

This clone is a singleton in its sample. This chain links TRBV2 with TRBJ2-7, with D hard to call. The CDR3 runs 14 residues. Trimming pared 2 bases from V and 4 bases from J, leaving 12 bases between. Germline-derived CDR1 and CDR2 are SNHLY and FYNNEI. As DNA, the CDR3 is TGTGCCAGCAGTGAACTCGGCAGCCCTTACGAGCAGTACTTC. Its translation is CASSELGSPYEQYF.

The chain links TRBV27 to TRBJ1-5, with D possibly TRBD1 on 5 matching bases. V lost 5 bases to trimming and J lost 5 bases, with 13 bases between them. CDR3 length: 14 amino acids. From germline, CDR1 is MNHEY and CDR2 SMNVEV (reference sequence). The CDR3 DNA sequence: TGTGCCAGCAGTGCCCCAGGGTTATATCAGCCCCAGCATTTT. Protein product: CASSAPGLYQPQHF.

A word on this clone: The DNA is left out, because the CDR3 cannot be placed on it with certainty; the CDR3 is given as TCRdb lists it. The chain has TRBV5-6 and TRBJ2-5. The CDR3 numbers 12 amino acids, ends counted. In germline, CDR1 is SGHDT, CDR2 YYEEEE. The CDR3 protein is CASSFLWETQYF.

The chain has TRBV10-1 and TRBJ2-5; no definite D call. Germline V gives CDR1 WNHNN, CDR2 SYGVQD (reference sequence). The CDR3 consists of 12 residues. Trimming took off 7 bases at V and 5 bases at J, with 11 bases between the two ends. CDR3 loop: CASIRPRETQYF. The CDR3 DNA reads as TGCGCCAGCATCCGACCGAGGGAGACCCAGTACTTC.

This clone has just one count. This same CDR3 is encoded by further DNA sequences in the sample. This chain uses TRBV19 with TRBJ1-1; 10 bases line up with TRBD1. The J segment lost 1 base and the V segment lost 6 bases, leaving 2 bases of the junction unmatched. There are 14 residues in the CDR3. Germline lookup yields CDR1 LNHDA and CDR2 SQIVND (reference sequence). The CDR3 DNA follows: TGTGCCAGTAGGACAGGGGGCGCGAACACTGAAGCTTTCTTT. It codes for CASRTGGANTEAFF.

The rearrangement uses TRBV4-1 and TRBJ2-5; D perhaps matches TRBD1 (7 bases). The germline gives CDR1 MGHRA, CDR2 YSYEKL. The CDR3 sequence is 13 residues long. V was shortened by 0 bases and J by 9 bases, with 11 bases between the two germline ends. CDR3: CASSQDPRGAQYF. CDR3 DNA: TGCGCCAGCAGCCAAGATCCCAGGGGGGCCCAGTACTTC.